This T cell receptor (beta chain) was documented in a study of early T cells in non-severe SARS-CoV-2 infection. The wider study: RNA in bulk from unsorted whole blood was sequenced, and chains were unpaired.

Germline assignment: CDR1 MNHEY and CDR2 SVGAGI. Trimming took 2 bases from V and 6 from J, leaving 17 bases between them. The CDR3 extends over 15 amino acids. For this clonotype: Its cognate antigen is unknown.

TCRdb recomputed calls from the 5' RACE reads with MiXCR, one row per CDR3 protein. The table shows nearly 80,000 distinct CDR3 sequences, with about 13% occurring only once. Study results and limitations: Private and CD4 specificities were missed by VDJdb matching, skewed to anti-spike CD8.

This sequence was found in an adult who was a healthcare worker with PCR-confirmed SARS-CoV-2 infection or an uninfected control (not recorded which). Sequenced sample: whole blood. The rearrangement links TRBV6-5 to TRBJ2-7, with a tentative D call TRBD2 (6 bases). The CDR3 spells CASSYRRALASEQYF. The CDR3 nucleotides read TGTGCCAGCAGTTACCGGAGGGCTCTGGCGAGCGAGCAGTACTTC.